One and the same sample provided the 19 T cell receptor beta chains below, sequenced in a study of response to subunit inactivated influenza vaccine. TCRdb reanalysed the RT-PCR reads using MiXCR and keeps one entry per CDR3 protein. The sample holds around 170,000 distinct CDR3 sequences, roughly a tenth seen once. Here the sequenced sample was CD8+ T cells sorted from PBMCs, taken roughly 24 months after vaccination. The receptor source for this set is a man aged 50 to 69 who received an inactivated influenza vaccine.

This clonotype was detected only a few times. J is TRBJ1-2 and V is TRBV7-8; D is unclear. V dropped 5 bases and J dropped 7 bases, with 20 bases sitting between them. The CDR3 length is 15 residues. In germline, CDR1 is SGHVS, CDR2 FQNEAQ. CDR3 sequence reads: CASSQDIQPGGGYTF. CDR3 bases: TGTGCCAGCAGCCAAGACATCCAACCGGGAGGTGGCTACACCTTC.

This clonotype has ten or more counts. The rearrangement joins TRBV11-2 to TRBJ2-1; 10 nucleotides line up with TRBD1. Germline V gene sequence: CDR1 SGHAT, CDR2 FQNNGV. The CDR3 totals 16 residues. The V gene end was trimmed by 1 base and the J gene end by 4 bases; junction bases not matched to a gene: 4. In DNA, the CDR3 is TGTGCCAGCAGCTTAGGGGGACAGGGGTATTACAATGAGCAGTTCTTC. It translates to CASSLGGQGYYNEQFF.

This chain connects TRBV7-2 to TRBJ2-5; D is possibly TRBD2 (5 bases). V gave up 0 bases and J gave up 5 bases, with 7 bases separating them. Germline CDR1 reads SGHTA; CDR2 reads FQGNSA. The CDR3 is 13 residues long. The CDR3 DNA reads TGTGCCAGCAGCTTAGCGAGGGTGGAGACCCAGTACTTC. Amino acid sequence: CASSLARVETQYF.

A word on this clonotype: At one end, the junction sequence differs from germline, possibly due to a read error. V gene TRBV20-1 combines with J gene TRBJ2-1, with 12 bases fitting TRBD2. The CDR3 is 17 residues long. Germline V gives CDR1 DFQATT, CDR2 SNEGSKA (reference sequence). This CDR3 reads CCARDPGLAGSYNEQFF. CDR3 nucleotide sequence: TGCTGTGCTAGAGATCCGGGACTAGCGGGTTCCTACAATGAGCAGTTCTTC.

This clonotype was observed at least ten times. This sequence joins TRBV29-1 and TRBJ2-3; D may be TRBD2 (5 bases). In germline, CDR1 is SQVTM, CDR2 ANQGSEA. V lost 4 bases, J lost 4 bases, and 6 bases lay in between. This CDR3 contains 11 residues. The CDR3 DNA follows: TGCAGCGTTGGAGGGTCAGATACGCAGTATTTT. This translates into CSVGGSDTQYF.

The sample holds a few counts of this clonotype. V gene TRBV15 combines with J gene TRBJ2-5; D tentatively fits TRBD1 or TRBD2 (5 bases each). With 0 bases removed from V and 5 bases from J, the gap between germline ends came to 10 bases. Germline CDR1 LNHNV, CDR2 YYDKDF (reference sequence). This CDR3 has 14 residues. The CDR3 DNA sequence: TGTGCCACCAGCAGAGAGACCTGGGGGGAGACCCAGTACTTC. Protein: CATSRETWGETQYF. Combining the CDR3 with reference TRBV15 and TRBJ2-5 gives the whole variable domain DAMVIQNPRYQVTQFGKPVTLSCSQTLNHNVMYWYQQKSSQAPKLLFHYYDKDFNNEADTPDNFQSRRPNTSFCFLDIRSPGLGDTAMYLCATSRETWGETQYFGPGTRLLVL.

This clonotype was seen more than once but under ten times. V usage is TRBV25-1 and J usage is TRBJ2-5; no reliable D call. Trimming left V 3 bases short and J 5 bases short, with 13 bases between. The CDR3 length is 14 residues. Germline CDR1 reads MGHDK; CDR2 reads SYGVNS. CDR3 in amino acids: CASSDRVMGETQYF. CDR3 DNA sequence: TGTGCCAGCAGTGACCGGGTGATGGGTGAGACCCAGTACTTC.

Ten or more counts support this clonotype. The V call is TRBV16, the J call TRBJ1-1; D ambiguous. There are 12 residues in the CDR3. Trimming stripped 0 bases from V and 4 bases from J, with 3 bases between. The germline V gene encodes CDR1 KGHSY and CDR2 FQNENV. As DNA, the CDR3 is TGTGCCAGCAGCCAATCTGGCACTGAAGCTTTCTTT. Its translation: CASSQSGTEAFF.

The chain is built from TRBV4-1 and TRBJ2-5; D tentatively reads TRBD1 or TRBD2 (6 bases each). Germline CDR1 reads MGHRA; CDR2 reads YSYEKL. Trimming removed 1 base from V and 2 bases from J, with 11 bases in between. The CDR3 length is 15 residues. The CDR3 coding sequence is TGCGCCAGCAGCCAAGTCGAGGGGGGACAAGAGACCCAGTACTTC. This codes for CASSQVEGGQETQYF.

This clonotype was seen many times. The chain couples TRBV15 to TRBJ1-3, with D perhaps TRBD1 (5 bases). This CDR3 has 15 residues. CDR1 and CDR2 (germline): LNHNV, YYDKDF (reference sequence). Trimming pared 0 bases from V and 4 bases from J, leaving 10 bases between. The CDR3 sequence is CATSRDGGVGNTIYF. Written as DNA, the CDR3 is TGTGCCACCAGCAGAGACGGAGGGGTCGGAAACACCATATATTTT.

This clonotype was detected only once. The chain carries TRBV4-3 and TRBJ2-7; the D is unclear. This CDR3 comprises 14 residues. V lost 0 bases and J 5 bases, leaving 11 bases between the germline ends. From germline, CDR1 is LGHNA and CDR2 YSLEER. The DNA of the CDR3 is TGCGCCAGCAGCCAAGAGGCAGGTGTGAACGAGCAGTACTTC. It translates to CASSQEAGVNEQYF.

The V and J genes are TRBV10-3 and TRBJ2-3, with 8 bases matching TRBD2. V lost 6 bases to trimming and J lost 2 bases; unmatched junction nucleotides: 10. The CDR3 sequence is 16 residues long. Germline values: CDR1 ENHRY, CDR2 SYGVKD. The chain's CDR3 is CAIRVWSGGSTDTQYF. CDR3 nucleotides: TGTGCCATCAGGGTCTGGAGCGGGGGTTCCACAGATACGCAGTATTTT.

The rearrangement links TRBV7-8 to TRBJ2-1; D is unclear. The CDR3 spans 14 residues. The germline gives CDR1 SGHVS, CDR2 FQNEAQ. Trimming removed 1 base from V and 4 bases from J, with 8 bases in between. The CDR3 nucleotides are TGTGCCAGCAGCTTAGATAGCCCATACAATGAGCAGTTCTTC. Amino acid sequence: CASSLDSPYNEQFF.

There are a few counts of this clonotype. The CDR3, as DNA: TGTGCCAGCAGTAGACAGGGGGCAGATACGCAGTATTTT. It yields the protein CASSRQGADTQYF. The genes are TRBV6-1 and TRBJ2-3; 9 bases align to TRBD1. CDR3 size: 13 residues. Germline CDR1 is MNHNS and CDR2 is SASEGT. V lost 5 bases to trimming and J lost 4 bases; unmatched junction nucleotides: 1.

The CDR3 nucleotides read TGTGCCAGCAGCACCCCGGACGGAGCTCGTGGCTACACCTTC. It encodes CASSTPDGARGYTF. V and J are TRBV9 and TRBJ1-2; D is ambiguous. The length of the CDR3 is 14 residues. The germline V and J ends were trimmed by 4 bases and 7 bases, with 17 bases remaining between them. The germline V gene encodes CDR1 SGDLS and CDR2 YYNGEE.

This clonotype was observed at least ten times. This sequence joins TRBV7-2 and TRBJ1-2, with 7 nucleotides matching TRBD1. Germline assignment: CDR1 SGHTA and CDR2 FQGNSA. This CDR3 contains 13 residues. Unmatched junction bases numbered 1, after V lost 2 bases and J lost 4 bases. The CDR3 loop is CASSLTGAYGYTF. CDR3 sequence (DNA): TGTGCCAGCAGCTTAACAGGGGCCTATGGCTACACCTTC.

The chain is built from TRBV12-3 or TRBV12-4 and TRBJ2-7; D possibly matches TRBD1 or TRBD2 (7 bases each). This CDR3 region has 15 residues. With 8 bases removed from V and 2 bases from J, the gap between germline ends came to 19 bases. The CDR3, as DNA: TGTGCCAGCTCTCCCTGGGGGGGACAGCCCTACGAGCAGTACTTC. The encoded protein is CASSPWGGQPYEQYF.

This clonotype showed up just a few times. The rearrangement joins TRBV28 to TRBJ2-5; 9 bases are shared with TRBD2. Germline assignment: CDR1 MDHEN and CDR2 SYDVKM. The CDR3 runs to 15 residues. V trimming: 7 bases; J trimming: 1 base; junction bases outside the gene matches: 7. This chain's CDR3 is CASKEAGGPQETQYF. The CDR3 nucleotides read TGTGCCAGCAAAGAGGCGGGGGGGCCCCAAGAGACCCAGTACTTC.

The chain uses TRBV7-8 and TRBJ2-7; D gene ambiguous. The CDR3 is 13 amino acids. Trimming left V 6 bases short and J 1 base short, with 10 bases between. Germline V CDR1 and CDR2: SGHVS, FQNEAQ. CDR3 in DNA: TGTGCCAGCAGGCCACGAGTATCCTACGAGCAGTACTTC. Translation gives CASRPRVSYEQYF.